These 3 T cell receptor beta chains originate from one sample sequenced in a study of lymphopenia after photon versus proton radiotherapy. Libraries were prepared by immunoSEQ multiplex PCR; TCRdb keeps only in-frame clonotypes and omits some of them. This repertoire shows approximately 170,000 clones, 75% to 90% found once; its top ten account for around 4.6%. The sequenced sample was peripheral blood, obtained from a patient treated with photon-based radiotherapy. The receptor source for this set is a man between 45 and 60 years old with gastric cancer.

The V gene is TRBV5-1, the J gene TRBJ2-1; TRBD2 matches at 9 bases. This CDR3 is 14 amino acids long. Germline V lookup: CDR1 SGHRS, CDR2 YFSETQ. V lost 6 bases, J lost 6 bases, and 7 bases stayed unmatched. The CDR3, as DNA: TGCGCCAGCACTGCGACTAGCGGAACCAATGAGCAGTTCTTC. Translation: CASTATSGTNEQFF.

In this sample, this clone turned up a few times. CDR3 in amino acids: CASRRGGDGELFF. CDR3 bases: TGTGCCAGCAGGCGGGGTGGGGACGGGGAGCTGTTTTTT. The chain carries TRBV25-1 and TRBJ2-2, with a weak D call TRBD2 (6 bases). Germline V gene data show CDR1 as MGHDK and CDR2 as SYGVNS. The CDR3 totals 13 residues. Trimming pared 6 bases from V and 7 bases from J, leaving 12 bases between.

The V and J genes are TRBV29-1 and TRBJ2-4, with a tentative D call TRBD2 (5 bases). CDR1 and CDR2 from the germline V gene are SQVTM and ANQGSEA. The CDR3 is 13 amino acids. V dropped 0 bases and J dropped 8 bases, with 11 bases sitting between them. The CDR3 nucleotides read TGCAGCGTTGAAGAAGGACTGGTAGACATTCAGTACTTC. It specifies CSVEEGLVDIQYF.